Presented here are 16 T cell receptor beta chains from one specimen sequenced in a study of Graves' ophthalmopathy and Graves' hyperthyroidism (dated by TCRdb to 2017 to 2018). Sequencing was performed on an Illumina HiSeq 2000. TCR beta CDR3 regions were amplified from RNA transcripts for repertoire sequencing. The first round was an RT-PCR using HTBI primers with the Qiagen OneStep RT-PCR kit, and this first round was followed by a second-round multiplex PCR, then size selection and purification. Using fastp at Q25 and MiXCR, TCRdb reprocessed the public reads and kept productive beta chains. Each entry merges the rows of one CDR3 protein and shows their most common DNA and genes. Within this sample are about 370,000 distinct CDR3 sequences, with 15% to 20% of them counted one time only. Clones ranked in the top ten supply about 1.6% of the sample. The specimen sequenced was peripheral blood. The receptors originated from a young woman with Graves' ophthalmopathy. Donor details come from another sample of the same person, matched by shared clones.

This clonotype was recorded at least ten times. The chain employs TRBV6-2 or TRBV6-3 and TRBJ2-7, with 10 bases identical to TRBD2. CDR1 is MNHEY and CDR2 is SVGEGT in the germline V gene. Germline trimming cut 7 bases from V and 7 bases from J; bases unmatched to any gene: 7. This CDR3 is built from 13 residues. In DNA form, the CDR3 reads TGTGCCAGCACCCGGAAACTAGCGGGAGAGCAGTACTTC. This encodes CASTRKLAGEQYF.

This clonotype was seen at least ten times. The chain carries TRBV27 and TRBJ1-6; maybe TRBD1 (6 bases). Germline V gene sequence: CDR1 MNHEY, CDR2 SMNVEV (reference sequence). V was clipped by 6 bases and J by 5 bases, with 11 bases between them. The CDR3 spans 14 residues. CDR3 sequence: CASSPGANNSPLHF. In DNA form, the CDR3 reads TGTGCCAGCAGCCCGGGGGCGAATAATTCACCCCTCCACTTT.

Ten or more counts support this clonotype. The V and J genes are TRBV12-3 or TRBV12-4 and TRBJ2-7; 12 nucleotides match TRBD2. With 4 bases clipped from V and 3 bases from J, the junction kept 4 bases outside the gene matches. This CDR3 has 15 residues. The CDR3 sequence: CASSYRLAGDYEQYF. CDR3 sequence (DNA): TGTGCCAGCAGTTATCGACTAGCGGGGGACTACGAGCAGTACTTC.

In this sample, this clonotype turned up many times. V gene TRBV20-1 combines with J gene TRBJ1-1; no definite D call. CDR3 length: 14 residues. V dropped 2 bases and J dropped 5 bases, with 15 bases sitting between them. The germline gives CDR1 DFQATT, CDR2 SNEGSKA (reference sequence). CDR3 loop: CSARWARQPTEAFF. The CDR3 region has the DNA TGCAGTGCTAGATGGGCGAGGCAGCCGACTGAAGCTTTCTTT.

The DNA of the CDR3 is TGTGCCAGCAGTGAAGGACGATTCTACGAGCAGTACTTC. Encoded protein: CASSEGRFYEQYF. V usage is TRBV2 and J usage is TRBJ2-7; D gene uncertain. The V end was cut by 1 base, the J end by 3 bases, with 7 bases between. The CDR3 spans 13 residues. Germline V lookup: CDR1 SNHLY, CDR2 FYNNEI.

This clonotype was seen a handful of times. This rearrangement joins TRBV19 to TRBJ1-2; no clear D. CDR1 is LNHDA, CDR2 SQIVND, per germline (reference sequence). V dropped 3 bases and J dropped 3 bases, with 8 bases sitting between them. The CDR3 has 13 amino acids. The CDR3 here is CASSIGQYYGYTF. CDR3 nucleotides: TGTGCCAGTAGTATCGGGCAGTACTATGGCTACACCTTC. Based on the CDR3 plus reference TRBV19 and TRBJ1-2, the full variable domain is DGGITQSPKYLFRKEGQNVTLSCEQNLNHDAMYWYRQDPGQGLRLIYYSQIVNDFQKGDIAEGYSVSREKKESFPLTVTSAQKNPTAFYLCASSIGQYYGYTFGSGTRLTVV.

J is TRBJ1-5 and V is TRBV28, with no clear D. This CDR3 comprises 12 residues. In germline, CDR1 is MDHEN, CDR2 SYDVKM. Trimming shortened V by 10 bases and J by 3 bases, and 10 bases separated the two germline ends. CDR3 sequence reads: CAIGRPNQPQHF. In DNA, the CDR3 is TGTGCCATTGGCCGACCCAATCAGCCCCAGCATTTT.

CDR3: CASSLQDEAFF. The CDR3 DNA follows: TGTGCCAGCAGTTTACAGGATGAAGCTTTCTTT. V is TRBV12-3 or TRBV12-4 and J is TRBJ1-1; D gene unclear. Trimming cost V 2 bases and J 7 bases, with 5 bases left between them. This CDR3 spans 11 amino acids.

This clonotype was counted many times. This chain joins TRBV7-2 and TRBJ2-7; 7 bases are a match to TRBD1. From germline, CDR1 is SGHTA and CDR2 FQGNSA. The CDR3 has 14 residues. Unmatched junction bases numbered 5, after V lost 1 base and J lost 5 bases. CDR3 sequence: CASSLDPQGNEQYF. CDR3 DNA: TGTGCCAGCAGCTTAGACCCACAGGGGAACGAGCAGTACTTC. Full variable domain (rest looked up from reference TRBV7-2 and TRBJ2-7): GAGVSQSPSNKVTEKGKDVELRCDPISGHTALYWYRQSLGQGLEFLIYFQGNSAPDKSGLPSDRFSAERTGGSVSTLTIQRTQQEDSAVYLCASSLDPQGNEQYFGPGTRLTVT.

In its sample, this clonotype was seen once. This chain joins TRBV28 and TRBJ1-5, with 9 bases matching TRBD1. CDR1 is MDHEN, CDR2 SYDVKM, per germline. This CDR3 is 15 amino acids long. With V trimmed by 5 bases and J by 7 bases, 9 bases remained unmatched. The CDR3 DNA sequence: TGTGCCAGCAGTGAGGATGGACAGGGGAACCAGCCCCAGCATTTT. As protein: CASSEDGQGNQPQHF.

The genes are TRBV27 and TRBJ2-7; D perhaps matches TRBD1 (6 bases). This CDR3 is built from 13 residues. In germline, CDR1 is MNHEY, CDR2 SMNVEV (reference sequence). Trimming took 3 bases from V and 6 from J, leaving 12 bases between them. DNA for the CDR3: TGTGCCAGCAGTTTTCCAGGGGTGAGCGAGCAGTACTTC. This sequence encodes CASSFPGVSEQYF.

This clonotype showed up just a few times. The chain uses TRBV18 and TRBJ1-3, with unresolved D. Trimming shortened V by 2 bases and J by 1 base, and 6 bases separated the two germline ends. Per the germline V gene, CDR1 is KGHSH and CDR2 is LQKENI. This CDR3 spans 14 amino acids. CDR3 in DNA: TGTGCCAGCTCACCAGACCAGTCTGGAAACACCATATATTTT. This codes for CASSPDQSGNTIYF.

The chain uses TRBV5-1 and TRBJ1-1, with D uncertain. CDR1 SGHRS and CDR2 YFSETQ come from the germline V gene. This CDR3 has 14 amino acids. The germline V and J ends were trimmed by 3 bases and 1 base, with 10 bases remaining between them. CDR3: CASSSKVENTEAFF. The CDR3 bases are TGCGCCAGCAGCTCAAAAGTCGAGAACACTGAAGCTTTCTTT.

This clonotype has ten or more counts. The V and J genes are TRBV4-3 and TRBJ2-2; weak D call: TRBD2 (6 bases). Germline V CDR1 and CDR2: LGHNA, YSLEER. The CDR3 loop spans 14 amino acids. The V end was cut by 2 bases, the J end by 4 bases, with 8 bases between. The CDR3 region has the DNA TGCGCCAGCAGCCAACTGGGGGGCACCGGGGAGCTGTTTTTT. The encoded protein is CASSQLGGTGELFF.

This clonotype has at least ten counts. The chain employs TRBV6-5 and TRBJ1-2; D remains unclear. Germline V CDR1 and CDR2: MNHEY, SVGAGI. The CDR3 extends over 15 amino acids. The germline V and J ends were trimmed by 3 bases and 2 bases, with 13 bases remaining between them. CDR3 amino acids: CASSYELGRNYGYTF. The CDR3 coding sequence is TGTGCCAGCAGTTATGAGCTTGGGCGCAACTATGGCTACACCTTC.

This clonotype was recorded many times. V and J are TRBV5-6 and TRBJ2-7; 8 bases are shared with TRBD1. CDR1 and CDR2 (germline): SGHDT, YYEEEE. This CDR3 is built from 14 residues. The V and J ends lost 3 bases and 8 bases, in that order; junction bases with no gene match: 10. DNA of the CDR3: TGTGCCAGCAGCTACTTGGTCAGGGGGCCTAAGCAGTACTTC. Translating gives CASSYLVRGPKQYF.